These T cell receptor beta chains were read from a single sample in a study of metastatic and nonmetastatic thyroid tumors. MiXCR was used by TCRdb to re-call the PCR reads. The sample lists about 20,000 clones, nearly 25% occurring once. The sample comprised tumor tissue. The receptors come from a female donor with papillary thyroid cancer or a benign thyroid nodule (not recorded which). Some clones in this sample may be carry-over from other donors' samples. Each CDR3 is given with its conserved first and last residue. The order of the fields is V gene, clone size, D gene, J gene, CDR3 protein, CDR3 DNA. D genes are given only for firm matches. Some rows have no size entry. The others give once, few or many, or a class for an expanded clone.

V: TRBV27; size: few; D: -; J: TRBJ2-5; CDR3: CASSLSGLKETQYF; DNA: TGTGCCAGCAGTTTATCCGGACTAAAAGAGACCCAGTACTTC
V: TRBV6-1; size: few; D: -; J: TRBJ1-3; CDR3: CASSQGRGNTIYF; DNA: TGTGCCAGCAGTCAGGGGCGCGGAAACACCATATATTTT
V: TRBV20-1; size: -; D: TRBD2; J: TRBJ2-5; CDR3: CSARDFWDRAGGVETKYF; DNA: TGCAGTGCTAGAGATTTTTGGGACAGAGCGGGAGGGGTAGAGACCAAGTACTTC
V: TRBV19; size: medium-sized; D: -; J: TRBJ2-1; CDR3: CASSFMNNEQFF; DNA: TGTGCCAGTAGTTTTATGAACAATGAGCAGTTCTTC
V: TRBV28; size: many; D: TRBD1; J: TRBJ2-4; CDR3: CASSPQGAQRNIQYF; DNA: TGTGCCAGCAGCCCGCAGGGGGCGCAACGGAACATTCAGTACTTC
V: TRBV6-6; size: -; D: TRBD1; J: TRBJ1-1; CDR3: CASSYLGGGTEAFF; DNA: TGTGCCAGCAGTTACCTAGGGGGCGGGACTGAAGCTTTCTTT
V: TRBV3-1; size: many; D: -; J: TRBJ2-1; CDR3: CASSQYYNNEQFF; DNA: TGTGCCAGCAGCCAATATTATAACAATGAGCAGTTCTTC
V: TRBV7-3; size: -; D: -; J: TRBJ2-1; CDR3: CASSRDLPGDNEQFF; DNA: TGTGCCAGCAGCCGGGACTTGCCTGGGGACAATGAGCAGTTCTTC
V: TRBV6-1; size: few; D: TRBD2; J: TRBJ2-3; CDR3: CASSEGGGSADTQYF; DNA: TGTGCCAGCAGTGAAGGCGGGGGGTCTGCAGATACGCAGTATTTT
V: TRBV12-3/TRBV12-4; size: medium-sized; D: -; J: TRBJ1-2; CDR3: CASSLSGTIGYTF; DNA: TGTGCCAGCAGTTTATCCGGGACGATTGGCTACACCTTC
V: TRBV9; size: medium-sized; D: -; J: TRBJ2-1; CDR3: CASSSDSYNEQFF; DNA: TGTGCCAGCAGCTCGGACTCCTACAATGAGCAGTTCTTC
V: TRBV3-1; size: -; D: -; J: TRBJ2-6; CDR3: CASSQERANVLTF; DNA: TGTGCCAGCAGCCAAGAGAGGGCCAACGTCCTGACTTTC
V: TRBV20-1; size: -; D: -; J: TRBJ2-2; CDR3: CSAVGKAVATGELFF; DNA: TGCAGTGCAGTCGGGAAGGCCGTTGCCACCGGGGAGCTGTTTTTT
V: TRBV28; size: few; D: -; J: TRBJ2-2; CDR3: CASSHDRDANTGELFF; DNA: TGTGCCAGCAGTCATGACCGGGACGCAAACACCGGGGAGCTGTTTTTT
V: TRBV4-2; size: many; D: TRBD2; J: TRBJ2-4; CDR3: CASSQEYSGNNIQYF; DNA: TGTGCCAGCAGCCAAGAATACAGCGGGAATAACATTCAGTACTTC
V: TRBV12-3/TRBV12-4; size: -; D: TRBD2; J: TRBJ2-1; CDR3: CASRPTLAGGWTPQFF; DNA: TGTGCCAGCAGGCCAACCCTAGCGGGAGGATGGACACCACAGTTCTTC
V: TRBV18; size: once; D: -; J: TRBJ2-5; CDR3: CASSPNRGSQETQYF; DNA: TGTGCCAGCTCACCTAACCGAGGGTCCCAAGAGACCCAGTACTTC
V: TRBV28; size: -; D: TRBD1; J: TRBJ1-6; CDR3: CASSRGQGSSSYNSPLHF; DNA: TGTGCCAGCAGCCGAGGACAGGGGTCTAGCTCCTATAATTCACCCCTCCACTTT
V: TRBV2; size: -; D: -; J: TRBJ2-5; CDR3: CASSGTVETQYF; DNA: TGTGCCAGCAGTGGGACAGTGGAGACCCAGTACTTC
V: TRBV5-4; size: many; D: -; J: TRBJ2-7; CDR3: CASSLDFSYEQYF; DNA: TGTGCCAGCAGCTTGGACTTCTCCTACGAGCAGTACTTC
V: TRBV5-6; size: many; D: -; J: TRBJ1-5; CDR3: CASSWGQRNQPQHF; DNA: TGTGCCAGCAGCTGGGGGCAGCGCAATCAGCCCCAGCATTTT
V: TRBV20-1; size: -; D: TRBD1; J: TRBJ2-7; CDR3: CSARDSDRGGYEQYF; DNA: TGCAGTGCTAGAGATAGTGACAGGGGGGGGTACGAGCAGTACTTC
V: TRBV6-2/TRBV6-3; size: -; D: -; J: TRBJ2-1; CDR3: CASSSGQPSNDDQFF; DNA: TGTGCCAGCAGTTCCGGACAGCCTTCCAACGATGATCAGTTCTTC
V: TRBV5-1; size: medium-sized; D: -; J: TRBJ1-5; CDR3: CASSLRGDPGQPQHF; DNA: TGCGCCAGCAGCTTGCGGGGGGATCCAGGCCAGCCCCAGCATTTT
V: TRBV7-2; size: many; D: TRBD2; J: TRBJ2-1; CDR3: CASSMGLAGGEQFF; DNA: TGTGCCAGCAGCATGGGACTAGCGGGAGGTGAGCAGTTCTTC
V: TRBV5-6; size: -; D: TRBD2; J: TRBJ2-1; CDR3: CASSTGLVGDPTNDQFF; DNA: TGTGCCAGCAGCACCGGACTAGTGGGAGACCCCACTAATGATCAGTTCTTC
V: TRBV20-1; size: -; D: TRBD2; J: TRBJ2-3; CDR3: CSAPPRTSGSTDTQYF; DNA: TGCAGTGCCCCCCCGCGGACTAGCGGGAGCACAGATACGCAGTATTTT
V: TRBV28; size: many; D: -; J: TRBJ2-3; CDR3: CASRDSRLITDTQYF; DNA: TGTGCCAGCAGGGACTCCCGCCTAATTACAGATACGCAGTATTTT
V: TRBV28; size: few; D: -; J: TRBJ1-5; CDR3: CASSFEGRNQHF; DNA: TGTGCCAGCAGTTTCGAGGGAAGGAACCAGCATTTT
V: TRBV6-1; size: few; D: TRBD1; J: TRBJ2-1; CDR3: CASSETGADDHFF; DNA: TGTGCCAGCAGTGAAACAGGGGCGGATGATCATTTCTTC
V: TRBV20-1; size: -; D: -; J: TRBJ1-1; CDR3: CSAPDQNTEAFF; DNA: TGCAGTGCTCCAGACCAGAACACTGAAGCTTTCTTT
V: TRBV10-1; size: medium-sized; D: -; J: TRBJ2-1; CDR3: CASSGRDSYNEQFF; DNA: TGCGCCAGCAGTGGACGAGACTCTTACAATGAGCAGTTCTTC
V: TRBV28; size: -; D: -; J: TRBJ2-1; CDR3: CAIGIQVLSYNEQFF; DNA: TGTGCCATCGGGATTCAGGTTCTATCCTACAATGAGCAGTTCTTC